Listed below are T cell receptor beta chains from one sample, sequenced in a study of regulatory T cells in long-lasting Graves disease. TCRdb reprocessed the multiplex PCR reads via MiXCR and lists one record per CDR3 protein. This sample has 700,000 or so distinct CDR3 sequences, with about 32% found just once. Sequencing used peripheral blood mononuclear cells (PBMCs), obtained when the disease was refractory, from a patient treated with antithyroid drugs. The receptor source for this set is a female donor with Graves disease. Both conserved end residues are part of each CDR3. D genes are given only for firm matches. Size tells how often a clone was seen (once, few, many) or the class of an expanded clone, and some rows leave it out.

j_call	d_call	v_call	clone_size	cdr3_nt	cdr3_aa
TRBJ1-5	NA	TRBV28	many	TGTGCCAGCAGTACAGGGATACGCAATCAGCCCCAGCATTTT	CASSTGIRNQPQHF
TRBJ1-5	NA	TRBV2	NA	TGTGCCACCAAAGTTAATCTATTCGATCAGCCCCAGCATTTT	CATKVNLFDQPQHF
TRBJ1-1	NA	TRBV12-3/TRBV12-4	many	TGTGCCAGCAGATTCCAGGGCCTGAACACTGAAGCTTTCTTT	CASRFQGLNTEAFF
TRBJ1-1	NA	TRBV25-1	NA	TGTGCCAGCACCTCGAGAGGGGGAGGGATGAACACTGAAGCTTTCTTT	CASTSRGGGMNTEAFF
TRBJ1-1	NA	TRBV5-1	many	TGCGCCAGCAGCTTGGCCTACAGGGTAATGGATGAAGCTTTCTTT	CASSLAYRVMDEAFF
TRBJ2-7	TRBD2	TRBV20-1	few	TGCAGTGCTAGTGGACTAGCGGGAGGGCTAGTGCAGTACTTC	CSASGLAGGLVQYF
TRBJ2-7	TRBD2	TRBV6-1	many	TGTGCCAGCAGTGACCCAGCGGGAGTCGAATTCTACGAGCAGTACTTC	CASSDPAGVEFYEQYF
TRBJ1-2	NA	TRBV6-1	few	TGTGCCAGCAGTGGAACGAGAGAAAGATTGAGCTATGGCTACACCTTC	CASSGTRERLSYGYTF
TRBJ2-7	TRBD2	TRBV20-1	many	TGCAGTGCTAGAGGAACACTAGCGGGAGGGCCCTACGAGCAGTACTTC	CSARGTLAGGPYEQYF
TRBJ1-4	NA	TRBV18	NA	TGTGCCAGCTCCTCCCAGCCACAGAATAATGAAAAACTGTTTTTT	CASSSQPQNNEKLFF
TRBJ1-1	TRBD1	TRBV12-3/TRBV12-4	many	TGTGCCAGCAGTTTACAGGGGGCGGTCACTGAAGCTTTCTTT	CASSLQGAVTEAFF
TRBJ2-7	NA	TRBV6-1	few	TGTGCCAGCAGTGGGGGTGGGGGTACCCACGAGCAGTACTTC	CASSGGGGTHEQYF
TRBJ2-5	NA	TRBV20-1	NA	TGCAGTGCTGGGACATTCCGGGGGGAGACCCAGTACTTC	CSAGTFRGETQYF
TRBJ1-5	TRBD1	TRBV7-2	NA	TGTGCCAGCAGCCTCGGGGACAGGGTTTTGGTCCAGCATTTT	CASSLGDRVLVQHF
TRBJ1-5	NA	TRBV20-1	few	TGCAGTGCTTACTACGTGGATACCCAGCATTTT	CSAYYVDTQHF
TRBJ2-5	NA	TRBV12-3/TRBV12-4	many	TGTGCCAGCAGTCCAGTTACAGGGTTCGGGACCCAGTACTTC	CASSPVTGFGTQYF
TRBJ2-2	TRBD2	TRBV3-1	NA	TGTGCCAGCAGCCAGACTAGCGGGAGTTACGGGGAGCTGTTTTTT	CASSQTSGSYGELFF
TRBJ2-2	NA	TRBV7-3	NA	TGTGCCAGCAGCTTATTAGGAGAGGGGTACACCGGGGAGCTGTTTTTT	CASSLLGEGYTGELFF
TRBJ2-7	NA	TRBV20-1	NA	TGCAGTGCTAGTGTTCGAGCGGGTACCTACGAGCAGTACTTC	CSASVRAGTYEQYF
TRBJ2-2	NA	TRBV6-1	NA	TGTGCCAGCACCGCACTGGTCCGAGCCGGGGAGCTGTTTTTT	CASTALVRAGELFF
TRBJ2-7	TRBD2	TRBV28	NA	TGTGCCAGCAGTCCGACTAGCGGGAGGGCCGAGCAGTACTTC	CASSPTSGRAEQYF
TRBJ2-7	TRBD2	TRBV7-6	few	TGTGCCAGCAGCAGCGGGACGGGAGTCGAGCAGTACTTC	CASSSGTGVEQYF
TRBJ1-5	NA	TRBV12-3/TRBV12-4	few	TGTGCCAGCAGTTTACGGCTTCGCAATCAGCCCCAGCATTTT	CASSLRLRNQPQHF
TRBJ1-2	NA	TRBV19	NA	TGTGCCAGTAGTGTCCCAGGGCCCTATGGCTACACCTTC	CASSVPGPYGYTF
TRBJ2-5	NA	TRBV19	NA	TGTGCCAGTAGTATAGCTAAACAAGAGACCCAGTACTTC	CASSIAKQETQYF
TRBJ1-4	NA	TRBV6-1	NA	TGTGCCAGCAGCCAGGGACGCGGCTCGGAAAAACTGTTTTTT	CASSQGRGSEKLFF
TRBJ2-5	NA	TRBV7-2	NA	TGTGCCAGCAGCTTAGGCCCACTTAAAGAGACCCAGTACTTC	CASSLGPLKETQYF
TRBJ1-5	NA	TRBV5-5	NA	TGTGCCAGCAGCTTGGGGACACTTGAGCCCCAGCATTTT	CASSLGTLEPQHF
TRBJ1-5	NA	TRBV20-1	NA	TGCAGTGCTAGAGTAACGGGGGCGAGTAAAGAACAGCCCCAGCATTTT	CSARVTGASKEQPQHF
TRBJ2-4	NA	TRBV15	few	TGTGCCACCGGACTCCTAGCCAAAAACATTCAGTACTTC	CATGLLAKNIQYF
TRBJ1-1	NA	TRBV6-4	NA	TGTGCCAGCAGACCAACCCAGGGAGGCACTGAAGCTTTCTTT	CASRPTQGGTEAFF
TRBJ2-5	NA	TRBV7-6	NA	TGTGCCAGCAGCTTAGTAGACAGAGAAGAGACCCAGTACTTC	CASSLVDREETQYF
TRBJ1-1	TRBD1	TRBV2	many	TGTGCCAGCAGCGAGGACAGGGGGAACACTGAAGCTTTCTTT	CASSEDRGNTEAFF
TRBJ2-7	NA	TRBV6-1	few	TGTGCCAGCAACCTGGCCCCCATCGAGCAGTACTTC	CASNLAPIEQYF
TRBJ2-7	TRBD1	TRBV20-1	NA	TGCAGTGCCCCGGACAGGTTTTCCTACGAGCAGTACTTC	CSAPDRFSYEQYF
TRBJ1-5	NA	TRBV12-3/TRBV12-4	NA	TGTGCCAGCAGTACAGGGCTGAATCAGCCCCAGCATTTT	CASSTGLNQPQHF
TRBJ2-7	NA	TRBV28	few	TGTGCCAGCAGTTTCTTTAGCTCCTACGAGCAGTACTTC	CASSFFSSYEQYF
TRBJ1-1	NA	TRBV29-1	NA	TGCAGCGTTGCTGGGTTTAACACTGAAGCTTTCTTT	CSVAGFNTEAFF
TRBJ1-1	NA	TRBV5-1	NA	TGCGCCAGCAAGCGACCACAGGGCACTGAAGCTTTCTTT	CASKRPQGTEAFF
TRBJ1-1	NA	TRBV9	NA	TGTGCCAGCAGCGGTGGGGGGCTAGGGAACACTGAAGCTTTCTTT	CASSGGGLGNTEAFF
TRBJ1-5	TRBD1	TRBV6-1	few	TGTGCCAGCAGTGAAGACAGGGGGCCAAGCAATCAGCCCCAGCATTTT	CASSEDRGPSNQPQHF
TRBJ1-4	TRBD1	TRBV19	few	TGTGCCAGTAGTAGAGCCGGGACAGCTAATGAAAAACTGTTTTTT	CASSRAGTANEKLFF
TRBJ2-7	TRBD2	TRBV11-2	few	TGTGCCAGCAGCCGGCTAGCGGGAGAGAACGAGCAGTACTTC	CASSRLAGENEQYF
TRBJ2-5	TRBD2	TRBV12-3/TRBV12-4	NA	TGTGCCAGCAGTTTGTTGGTACTAGCGGGAGGTCGAGAGACCCAGTACTTC	CASSLLVLAGGRETQYF
TRBJ1-2	TRBD1	TRBV20-1	NA	TGCAGTGCTGTCGGACAGGGGGACGCCTATGGCTACACCTTC	CSAVGQGDAYGYTF